This T cell receptor beta chain was sequenced for a study of blood T cell repertoires in COVID-19. Looking at the study overall: PBMCs, B-cell-depleted T cells, or T cells provided the cDNA or gDNA that made up the material.

Using immunoSEQ multiplex PCR, the repertoire was profiled, and TCRdb retains in-frame clones only, with some absent. The table includes about 100,000 clones, around four fifths detected once. The CDR3 runs to 14 residues. Germline V lookup: CDR1 MNHEY, CDR2 SMNVEV (reference sequence). J lost 2 bases, V lost 6 bases, and 4 bases had no gene match. V and J are TRBV27 and TRBJ1-5; 7 positions match TRBD1. The sequenced sample was peripheral blood. This TCR came from a man in his 70s with active or convalescent COVID-19. CDR3 protein: CASRYRGGNQPQHF. The DNA for the CDR3 is TGTGCCAGCAGGTACAGGGGAGGCAATCAGCCCCAGCATTTT.